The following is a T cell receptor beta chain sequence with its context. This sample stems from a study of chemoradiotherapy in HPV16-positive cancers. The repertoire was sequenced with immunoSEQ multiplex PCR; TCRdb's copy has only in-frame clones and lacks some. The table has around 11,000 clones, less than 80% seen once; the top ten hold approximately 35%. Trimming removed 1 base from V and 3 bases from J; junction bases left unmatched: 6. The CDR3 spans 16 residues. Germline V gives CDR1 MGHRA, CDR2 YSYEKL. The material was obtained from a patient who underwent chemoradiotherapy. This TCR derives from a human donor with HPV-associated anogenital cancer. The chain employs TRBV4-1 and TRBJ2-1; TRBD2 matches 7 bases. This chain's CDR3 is CASSQGDAGVYNEQFF. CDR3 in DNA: TGCGCCAGCAGCCAAGGGGACGCGGGGGTCTACAATGAGCAGTTCTTC.